The rows below give T cell receptor beta chains drawn from one sample of a study of T-cell reconstitution after alpha-beta-depleted transplantation in children. TCRdb reprocessed the PCR reads with MiXCR, giving one entry per CDR3 protein. Of hundreds of thousands of distinct CDR3 sequences in the sample, about 15% were seen once. This material consisted of PBMCs from the stem cell graft donor, taken from the stem cell graft. The receptors here all came from a human donor who donated a stem cell graft to a child with acute myeloid leukemia. The CDR3 runs from the conserved cysteine through the conserved F or W. The order of the fields is D gene, J gene, V gene, clone size, CDR3 protein, CDR3 DNA. The D gene is left open where the match is weak. Expanded clones are given a class, and other clones once, few, many or no size at all.

NA	TRBJ1-3	TRBV12-3/TRBV12-4	few	CASSFYTARVDGNTIYF	TGTGCCAGCAGTTTTTATACGGCCAGGGTGGATGGAAACACCATATATTTT
NA	TRBJ1-1	TRBV20-1	many	CSAKRQLTEAFF	TGCAGTGCTAAGAGACAGCTCACTGAAGCTTTCTTT
NA	TRBJ2-5	TRBV7-2	few	CASKQSGARETQYF	TGTGCCAGCAAGCAGTCGGGGGCCAGAGAGACCCAGTACTTC
NA	TRBJ2-1	TRBV5-5	NA	CASSLTFYSYNEQFF	TGTGCCAGCAGCCTGACTTTTTACTCCTACAATGAGCAGTTCTTC
NA	TRBJ2-5	TRBV29-1	many	CSVEERGGETQYF	TGCAGCGTTGAAGAAAGGGGTGGTGAGACCCAGTACTTC
NA	TRBJ1-5	TRBV4-2	many	CASSQDTHQPQHF	TGTGCCAGCAGCCAAGATACCCATCAGCCCCAGCATTTT
NA	TRBJ1-2	TRBV5-1	many	CASSWSDRANYGYTF	TGCGCCAGCAGCTGGTCGGACAGAGCTAACTATGGCTACACCTTC
NA	TRBJ1-4	TRBV29-1	many	CSGAAGPNEKLFF	TGCAGCGGCGCCGCCGGGCCTAATGAAAAACTGTTTTTT
TRBD1	TRBJ1-6	TRBV7-9	NA	CASSRSGQGGSPLHF	TGTGCCAGCAGCCGATCGGGACAGGGGGGTTCACCCCTCCACTTT
NA	TRBJ2-4	TRBV29-1	NA	CSVGGGTKNIQYF	TGCAGCGTGGGGGGTGGCACCAAAAACATTCAGTACTTC
NA	TRBJ2-5	TRBV6-1	NA	CASSEGVLWGRTQYF	TGTGCCAGCAGTGAAGGGGTCCTTTGGGGAAGGACCCAGTACTTC
TRBD2	TRBJ2-3	TRBV27	NA	CASRVAGAYPSTDTQYF	TGTGCCAGCAGGGTAGCGGGGGCTTACCCTAGCACAGATACGCAGTATTTT
TRBD1	TRBJ2-2	TRBV6-5	few	CVTGQVTGELFF	TGTGTGACGGGACAGGTTACCGGGGAGCTGTTTTTT
TRBD1	TRBJ2-1	TRBV20-1	many	CSARNAVQGAGNEQFF	TGCAGTGCTAGGAACGCGGTACAGGGGGCTGGTAATGAGCAGTTCTTC
NA	TRBJ2-3	TRBV24-1	few	CATSEEFALDTQYF	TGTGCCACCAGTGAGGAATTCGCTCTAGATACGCAGTATTTT
NA	TRBJ2-5	TRBV7-2	few	CASSHREAPQETQYF	TGTGCCAGCAGCCACCGCGAGGCTCCCCAAGAGACCCAGTACTTC
NA	TRBJ1-4	TRBV20-1	many	CSARGGQGKLFF	TGCAGTGCTAGAGGGGGGCAGGGGAAACTGTTTTTT
NA	TRBJ2-3	TRBV10-2	few	CASSERDTQYF	TGCGCCAGCAGTGAACGAGATACGCAGTATTTT
NA	TRBJ2-5	TRBV28	few	CASSLLGPSGTETQYF	TGTGCCAGCAGTTTATTGGGGCCGAGTGGGACAGAGACCCAGTACTTC
NA	TRBJ1-2	TRBV20-1	many	CSAQGNSPGYTF	TGCAGTGCCCAAGGGAACAGCCCAGGCTACACCTTC
NA	TRBJ2-7	TRBV5-1	NA	CASGGEGYEQYF	TGCGCCAGCGGGGGAGAGGGCTACGAGCAGTACTTC
NA	TRBJ2-1	TRBV6-5	few	CASKYSGRGEQFF	TGTGCCAGCAAATATTCGGGAAGGGGTGAGCAGTTCTTC
NA	TRBJ1-1	TRBV4-1	NA	CASRLVGDNTEAFF	TGCGCCAGCAGGCTGGTGGGGGACAACACTGAAGCTTTCTTT
NA	TRBJ2-1	TRBV5-6	many	CASRHTSGNDEQFF	TGTGCCAGCAGACATACCTCGGGGAACGATGAGCAGTTCTTC
NA	TRBJ2-5	TRBV12-3/TRBV12-4	many	CAREGTLQETQYF	TGTGCCAGAGAAGGTACCCTCCAAGAGACCCAGTACTTC
NA	TRBJ1-2	TRBV5-1	many	CASSSESTGYGYTF	TGCGCCAGCAGCTCCGAATCGACGGGCTATGGCTACACCTTC
TRBD1	TRBJ2-2	TRBV29-1	NA	CSVEGAGTGATGELFF	TGCAGCGTTGAAGGCGCCGGGACAGGGGCGACCGGGGAGCTGTTTTTT
NA	TRBJ1-5	TRBV12-3/TRBV12-4	many	CASSLGLDSNQPQHF	TGTGCCAGCAGTTTAGGGTTGGATAGCAATCAGCCCCAGCATTTT
NA	TRBJ2-1	TRBV24-1	many	CATSLTEYNEQFF	TGTGCCACCAGTTTGACCGAATACAATGAGCAGTTCTTC
NA	TRBJ1-1	TRBV7-9	few	CASSQQFVAFF	TGTGCCAGCAGCCAACAGTTTGTGGCTTTCTTT
NA	TRBJ1-1	TRBV11-2	NA	CASSLSRLGTEAFF	TGTGCCAGCAGCCTAAGCCGTCTGGGCACTGAAGCTTTCTTT
NA	TRBJ1-1	TRBV9	NA	CASSIGVDTEAFF	TGTGCCAGCAGCATCGGAGTTGACACTGAAGCTTTCTTT
NA	TRBJ2-2	TRBV5-1	many	CASSSGGELFF	TGTGCCAGCAGCTCAGGGGGGGAGCTGTTTTTT
NA	TRBJ1-2	TRBV2	NA	CASYGYSF	TGTGCCAGTTATGGCTACTCCTTC
NA	TRBJ2-3	TRBV7-2	few	CASSTQVGGSTDTQYF	TGTGCCAGCAGCACGCAAGTGGGGGGAAGCACAGATACGCAGTATTTT
TRBD1	TRBJ1-5	TRBV7-6	many	CASSSQQGNRQPQHF	TGTGCCAGCAGCTCTCAACAGGGGAATAGGCAGCCCCAGCATTTT
NA	TRBJ1-4	TRBV5-5	many	CASSLVFDEKLFF	TGTGCCAGCAGCTTGGTATTCGATGAAAAACTGTTTTTT
TRBD2	TRBJ2-1	TRBV29-1	many	CSVGGLAGYNEQFF	TGCAGCGTTGGGGGACTAGCGGGGTACAATGAGCAGTTCTTC
TRBD2	TRBJ2-1	TRBV12-3/TRBV12-4	many	CASSDPGTSGYNEQFF	TGTGCCAGCAGTGACCCCGGGACTAGCGGATACAATGAGCAGTTCTTC
NA	TRBJ2-1	TRBV24-1	many	CATRDPLGPEQFF	TGTGCCACCAGGGACCCCCTAGGGCCTGAGCAGTTCTTC
TRBD2	TRBJ2-2	TRBV20-1	NA	CSASWGASGGSTGELFF	TGCAGTGCTAGTTGGGGGGCTAGCGGGGGGAGCACCGGGGAGCTGTTTTTT
TRBD1	TRBJ2-3	TRBV20-1	NA	CSAKRDRGRTTQYF	TGCAGTGCTAAACGGGACAGGGGGCGAACTACGCAGTATTTT
NA	TRBJ2-2	TRBV9	few	CASSAPSLDSGAQTGELFF	TGTGCCAGCAGCGCTCCGTCCTTAGACAGTGGGGCGCAAACCGGGGAGCTGTTTTTT
NA	TRBJ1-6	TRBV5-1	few	CASSVDSNNSPLHF	TGCGCCAGCAGCGTGGACAGCAATAATTCACCCCTCCACTTT
TRBD1	TRBJ2-7	TRBV28	few	CASSWDRMYSYEQYF	TGTGCCAGCAGTTGGGACAGGATGTACTCCTACGAGCAGTACTTC
NA	TRBJ2-2	TRBV10-3	many	CAISEDLYTGELFF	TGTGCCATCAGTGAGGACCTATACACCGGGGAGCTGTTTTTT
NA	TRBJ2-7	TRBV9	many	CASSVEDLRPASDEQYF	TGTGCCAGCAGCGTAGAGGATCTCCGACCCGCATCAGACGAGCAGTACTTC
NA	TRBJ1-1	TRBV20-1	many	CSARDEFDSEAFF	TGCAGTGCTAGAGATGAATTTGACAGTGAAGCTTTCTTT
NA	TRBJ1-5	TRBV20-1	many	CSASMVFRSNQPQHF	TGCAGTGCTAGTATGGTTTTTCGGAGCAATCAGCCCCAGCATTTT
NA	TRBJ2-7	TRBV7-9	NA	CASSNNAEQYF	TGTGCCAGCAGCAACAACGCCGAGCAGTACTTC
NA	TRBJ1-1	TRBV29-1	many	CSGRVNLNTEAFF	TGCAGCGGTAGGGTGAATTTGAACACTGAAGCTTTCTTT
TRBD1	TRBJ1-4	TRBV12-3/TRBV12-4	many	CASSSDRGREKLFF	TGTGCCAGCAGCTCGGACAGGGGGCGCGAAAAACTGTTTTTT
TRBD1	TRBJ1-2	TRBV12-3/TRBV12-4	few	CASSMGQVYGYTF	TGTGCCAGCAGTATGGGACAGGTTTATGGCTACACCTTC
NA	TRBJ1-1	TRBV7-8	NA	CASSLRLMGNTEAFF	TGTGCCAGCAGTCTTCGGCTCATGGGGAACACTGAAGCTTTCTTT
NA	TRBJ2-7	TRBV24-1	many	CATSERDGSYEQYF	TGTGCCACCAGTGAACGGGACGGATCCTACGAGCAGTACTTC